This entry lists 23 T cell receptor beta chains sequenced from one sample in a study of OX40 agonist ivuxolimab in advanced cancers. Sequencing was performed with immunoSEQ multiplex PCR; in TCRdb, only in-frame clones are kept and a portion is missing. The table has about 50,000 clones, 80% to 95% seen once; the top ten hold roughly 6.2%. The sample here was CD4+ or CD8+ T cells sorted from blood, taken in a trial of the OX40 agonist ivuxolimab. The receptors were sampled from an adult with an advanced solid tumor such as melanoma, head and neck, liver or kidney cancer.

In its sample, this clone was seen a few times. CDR3 sequence reads: CASTSGLNTEAFF. DNA for the CDR3: TGTGCCAGCACTAGCGGGCTGAACACTGAAGCTTTCTTT. The chain joins TRBV9 to TRBJ1-1; D gene ambiguous. The CDR3 length is 13 residues. Per the germline V gene, CDR1 is SGDLS and CDR2 is YYNGEE. The ends were cut back, 6 bases at V and 0 bases at J, with 9 bases in the middle.

V gene TRBV7-8 combines with J gene TRBJ2-7; D not resolved. Germline V gives CDR1 SGHVS, CDR2 FQNEAQ. This CDR3 region has 16 residues. V lost 1 base to trimming and J lost 2 bases, with 15 bases between them. The CDR3 region has the DNA TGTGCCAGCAGCTTAGGGGTCGTGACAAACACCTACGAGCAGTACTTC. It yields the protein CASSLGVVTNTYEQYF.

The chain combines TRBV4-1 with TRBJ2-5; D remains ambiguous. Germline V gene lookup returns CDR1 MGHRA and CDR2 YSYEKL. This CDR3 is built from 13 residues. V was trimmed by 1 base and J by 2 bases, leaving 5 bases between them. The CDR3 nucleotides are TGCGCCAGCAGCCAAGGCAGACAAGAGACCCAGTACTTC. Translated, it gives CASSQGRQETQYF.

The V call is TRBV9, the J call TRBJ1-4, with TRBD1 identical over 9 bases. Germline V gives CDR1 SGDLS, CDR2 YYNGEE. The CDR3 length is 15 residues. Trimming at V came to 4 bases and at J to 3 bases, leaving 4 bases not matched to a gene. In nucleotides, the CDR3 is TGTGCCAGCAGCCCAGGACAGGGGTCTAATGAAAAACTGTTTTTT. Translation: CASSPGQGSNEKLFF.

The rearrangement uses TRBV27 and TRBJ2-2; 11 bases line up with TRBD2. With 5 bases clipped from V and 6 bases from J, the junction kept 5 bases outside the gene matches. Germline lookup yields CDR1 MNHEY and CDR2 SMNVEV (reference sequence). CDR3 length equals 15 residues. The CDR3 loop reads CASSPLAGGPGELFF. CDR3 DNA: TGTGCCAGCAGTCCTCTAGCGGGGGGCCCCGGGGAGCTGTTTTTT.

The V and J genes are TRBV6-4 and TRBJ2-7, with 9 bases lining up with TRBD1. Looked up from germline, CDR1 is MRHNA and CDR2 is SNTAGT. The CDR3 extends over 15 amino acids. The ends lost 7 bases at V and 3 bases at J; junction bases unmatched: 10. CDR3 residues: CASISLRDRDYEQYF. CDR3 bases: TGTGCCAGCATATCACTCCGGGACAGGGACTACGAGCAGTACTTC.

The chain recombines TRBV27 with TRBJ2-2, with D perhaps TRBD1 or TRBD2 (6 bases each). V lost 4 bases and J 2 bases, leaving 14 bases between the germline ends. Germline values: CDR1 MNHEY, CDR2 SMNVEV (reference sequence). CDR3 length equals 16 residues. DNA for the CDR3: TGTGCCAGCAGTTCTGATCGGGGGCTTAACACCGGGGAGCTGTTTTTT. As protein: CASSSDRGLNTGELFF.

The sample holds one count of this clone. This rearrangement joins TRBV7-9 to TRBJ2-2; D uncertain. CDR1 is SEHNR and CDR2 is FQNEAQ in the germline V gene (reference sequence). Trimming removed 6 bases from V and 3 bases from J, with 5 bases in between. The CDR3 is 12 amino acids. The chain's CDR3 is CASSRYTGELFF. In DNA form, the CDR3 reads TGTGCCAGCAGTCGGTACACCGGGGAGCTGTTTTTT.

The V gene is TRBV6-6, the J gene TRBJ2-2, with 9 bases that match TRBD2. Germline CDR1 reads MNHNY; CDR2 reads SVGAGI (reference sequence). This CDR3 is built from 14 residues. Germline trimming cut 7 bases from V and 5 bases from J; bases unmatched to any gene: 5. CDR3 DNA: TGTGCCAGCACCCCAGCGGGGGGTACCGGGGAGCTGTTTTTT. It specifies CASTPAGGTGELFF.

This chain uses TRBV4-2 with TRBJ2-3, with 7 bases aligning to TRBD1. CDR3 size: 15 residues. Germline lookup yields CDR1 LGHNA and CDR2 YNFKEQ. V shed 0 bases and J 6 bases; nucleotides not matched to a gene: 6. The CDR3 protein is CASSQDYDRADTQYF. In DNA form, the CDR3 reads TGTGCCAGCAGCCAAGATTACGACAGGGCCGATACGCAGTATTTT.

Only one count was recorded for this clone. The CDR3 bases are TGTGCCATCAGTGACCGCGGATGGGCTGAAGCTTTCTTT. This encodes CAISDRGWAEAFF. The rearrangement uses TRBV10-3 and TRBJ1-1; no firm D call. The CDR3 loop spans 13 amino acids. Germline V gene lookup returns CDR1 ENHRY and CDR2 SYGVKD. Trimming took 3 bases from V and 6 from J, leaving 11 bases between them.

The gene calls are TRBV14 and TRBJ1-2; D unresolved. The CDR3 totals 14 residues. V was trimmed by 2 bases and J by 7 bases, leaving 14 bases between them. Germline V lookup: CDR1 SGHDN, CDR2 FVKESK. The CDR3 sequence: CASSQSGVQPGYTF. CDR3 DNA: TGTGCCAGCAGCCAATCGGGAGTCCAGCCTGGCTACACCTTC.

The table lists this clone with a count of one. V and J are TRBV11-2 and TRBJ1-1; 7 bases align to TRBD1. With 1 base clipped from V and 5 bases from J, the junction kept 16 bases outside the gene matches. Germline V gene data show CDR1 as SGHAT and CDR2 as FQNNGV. CDR3 length: 18 amino acids. The CDR3 coding sequence is TGTGCCAGCAGCTTAGGTCCATCCCGACAGGGAGAATTGACTGAAGCTTTCTTT. Encoded protein: CASSLGPSRQGELTEAFF.

The chain uses TRBV5-1 and TRBJ2-3, with a possible D match to TRBD1 (7 bases). This CDR3 is built from 15 residues. The germline V gene has CDR1 SGHRS and CDR2 YFSETQ. V was clipped by 1 base and J by 9 bases, with 18 bases between them. Here the CDR3 DNA reads TGCGCCAGCAGCTTGCTAGAGGGGGCCCTAGCGACGCAGTATTTT. The encoded protein is CASSLLEGALATQYF.

Comments on this clone: Mismatch with germline at one junction end may stem from a read error. CDR3 amino acids: CASSLARSGTGNSPLHF. CDR3 bases: TGTGCCAGCAGTTTGGCCCGATCCGGGACAGGGAATTCACCCCTCCACTTT. V is TRBV5-5 and J is TRBJ1-6, with 9 bases matching TRBD1. The germline V gene encodes CDR1 SGHKS and CDR2 YYEKEE (reference sequence). The CDR3 contains 17 residues.

The V and J genes are TRBV7-8 and TRBJ1-6, with D unclear. Between the trimmed V and J ends, which lost 0 bases and 0 bases, there was a span of 9 bases. The CDR3 spans 17 residues. CDR1 and CDR2 from the germline V gene are SGHVS and FQNEAQ. The CDR3 sequence: CASSLAGGSSYNSPLHF. For the CDR3, the DNA is TGTGCCAGCAGCTTAGCGGGCGGTAGCTCCTATAATTCACCCCTCCACTTT.

The chain is built from TRBV19 and TRBJ1-2, with D hard to call. The germline gives CDR1 LNHDA, CDR2 SQIVND (reference sequence). CDR3 size: 12 residues. Between the trimmed V and J ends, which lost 6 bases and 6 bases, there was a span of 11 bases. CDR3 loop: CASSLTTNGYTF. CDR3 DNA sequence: TGTGCCAGTAGCCTCACAACAAATGGCTACACCTTC.

This chain's CDR3 is CASSLLGTQYF. The CDR3 coding sequence is TGTGCCAGCAGCCTCCTCGGGACCCAGTACTTC. V is TRBV7-2 and J is TRBJ2-5, with no clear D. The CDR3 spans 11 residues. From germline, CDR1 is SGHTA and CDR2 FQGNSA. Trimming removed 5 bases at V and 7 bases at J, with 8 bases between.

This chain links TRBV27 with TRBJ2-7, with 8 positions matching TRBD1. Germline loops: CDR1 MNHEY, CDR2 SMNVEV (reference sequence). Trimming removed 2 bases from V and 3 bases from J; junction bases left unmatched: 0. The CDR3 is 13 residues long. The CDR3 protein is CASSLGTGYEQYV. CDR3 DNA sequence: TGTGCCAGCAGTTTAGGGACAGGCTACGAGCAGTACGTC.

V usage is TRBV15 and J usage is TRBJ2-3; D might be TRBD2 (6 bases). The length of the CDR3 is 17 residues. Germline V gene data show CDR1 as LNHNV and CDR2 as YYDKDF (reference sequence). V lost 2 bases to trimming and J lost 0 bases, with 15 bases between them. The CDR3 loop is CATSRTIPGVSTDTQYF. CDR3 nucleotides: TGTGCCACCAGCAGAACCATACCGGGGGTAAGCACAGATACGCAGTATTTT.

The CDR3 DNA reads TGTGCCAGCAGTGCAGAAGGTAAGGGTAGTCAGCCCCAGCATTTT. Its translation is CASSAEGKGSQPQHF. The chain is built from TRBV6-1 and TRBJ1-5; the D is unclear. The germline V gene encodes CDR1 MNHNS and CDR2 SASEGT. The CDR3 runs to 15 residues. Trimming stripped 4 bases from V and 6 bases from J, with 16 bases between.

The V and J genes are TRBV2 and TRBJ2-3; possibly TRBD1 for D (6 bases). The germline CDR1 and CDR2 sequences are SNHLY and FYNNEI. The V end lost 4 bases, the J end lost 2 bases, and 16 bases lay between the germline ends. CDR3 length: 16 amino acids. The CDR3 nucleotides are TGTGCCAGCAGTGTAAGAGGGGGACGGGACACAGATACGCAGTATTTT. Translating it yields CASSVRGGRDTDTQYF.

V and J are TRBV13 and TRBJ2-5; D possibly corresponds to TRBD2 (5 bases). This CDR3 contains 12 residues. Trimming pared 2 bases from V and 5 bases from J, leaving 6 bases between. The germline gives CDR1 PRHDT, CDR2 FYEKMQ (reference sequence). For the CDR3, the DNA is TGTGCCAGCAGCTTACGGGGTGAGACCCAGTACTTC. Residues: CASSLRGETQYF.